These 7 T cell receptor beta chains originate from one sample sequenced in a study of graft-versus-host responses after intestinal transplantation. Co-plating was performed using approximately 200,000 CFSE-labeled responder cells and approximately 200,000 irradiated, violet-dye-labeled stimulator cells. Sequenced by immunoSEQ multiplex PCR; TCRdb stores in-frame clones only, minus some. The data hold 15,000 to 20,000 clones, with under 45% observed a single time. The starting material was alloreactive CD8+ T cells from a mixed lymphocyte reaction culture, obtained before intestinal transplant. Described subset: CFSE-low proliferating T cells sorted from approximately 6-day pre-transplant mixed lymphocyte reaction (GvH or HvG direction). The receptors originated from a human patient who received an intestinal transplant.

Comments on this clone: One end of the junction fails to match germline, which may point to a read error. This rearrangement joins TRBV9 to TRBJ2-1; 10 bases are shared with TRBD2. CDR1 is SGDLS, CDR2 YYNGEE, per germline. The CDR3 has 16 residues. The CDR3 is CAGSTLAGGTYNEQFF. DNA of the CDR3: TGTGCCGGCAGCACGTTAGCGGGAGGCACCTACAATGAGCAGTTCTTC.

This clone is medium-sized (0.01 to 0.1%) within its sample. The gene calls are TRBV15 and TRBJ1-5; 10 bases align to TRBD1. The germline V gene encodes CDR1 LNHNV and CDR2 YYDKDF (reference sequence). V lost 6 bases, J lost 4 bases, and 3 bases stayed unmatched. The CDR3 runs to 14 residues. The CDR3 nucleotides are TGTGCCACCAGGTTGGACAGGGGGAATCAGCCCCAGCATTTT. It is translated as CATRLDRGNQPQHF.

The J gene is TRBJ2-2, the V gene TRBV19, with 7 bases aligning to TRBD1. The ends lost 3 bases at V and 7 bases at J; junction bases unmatched: 8. In germline, CDR1 is LNHDA, CDR2 SQIVND (reference sequence). The CDR3 is 15 amino acids. The CDR3 protein is CASSIPGQSGGELFF. The CDR3 region has the DNA TGTGCCAGTAGTATCCCGGGACAGTCCGGCGGGGAGCTGTTTTTT. Based on the CDR3 plus reference TRBV19 and TRBJ2-2, the full variable domain is DGGITQSPKYLFRKEGQNVTLSCEQNLNHDAMYWYRQDPGQGLRLIYYSQIVNDFQKGDIAEGYSVSREKKESFPLTVTSAQKNPTAFYLCASSIPGQSGGELFFGEGSRLTVL.

In its sample, this clone was seen a few times. This sequence joins TRBV27 and TRBJ2-7; 7 bases align to TRBD2. This CDR3 comprises 16 residues. Trimming cost V 3 bases and J 3 bases; bases outside gene matches: 11. From germline, CDR1 is MNHEY and CDR2 SMNVEV (reference sequence). CDR3 coding DNA: TGTGCCAGCAGTTTGACGTCGGCTAGCGGCTTCTACGAGCAGTACTTC. Its protein is CASSLTSASGFYEQYF.

The count of this clone is one. The chain is built from TRBV5-1 and TRBJ2-1; no clear D. Deletions cut 4 bases from V and 5 bases from J, with 10 bases between. Germline V gene data show CDR1 as SGHRS and CDR2 as YFSETQ. The CDR3 runs 13 residues. The CDR3 loop reads CASSLRLDNEQFF. The DNA for the CDR3 is TGCGCCAGCAGCCTAAGACTTGACAATGAGCAGTTCTTC. Variable domain in full (rest from reference TRBV5-1 and TRBJ2-1): KAGVTQTPRYLIKTRGQQVTLSCSPISGHRSVSWYQQTPGQGLQFLFEYFSETQRNKGNFPGRFSGRQFSNSRSEMNVSTLELGDSALYLCASSLRLDNEQFFGPGTRLTVL.

The chain combines TRBV5-1 with TRBJ2-7; D remains ambiguous. Germline V gene data show CDR1 as SGHRS and CDR2 as YFSETQ. The V end was cut by 0 bases, the J end by 7 bases, with 14 bases between. This CDR3 has 14 amino acids. The CDR3 bases are TGCGCCAGCAGCTTGGGCCGACGGACCCAGGAGCAGTACTTC. Its translation is CASSLGRRTQEQYF.

This clone is classed as large. V is TRBV7-9 and J is TRBJ1-3; D is unresolved. The CDR3 length is 14 residues. The germline gives CDR1 SEHNR, CDR2 FQNEAQ (reference sequence). V was clipped by 8 bases and J by 4 bases, with 15 bases between them. The CDR3 region is CASVMQERGNTIYF. In DNA form, the CDR3 reads TGTGCCAGCGTGATGCAGGAGAGGGGAAACACCATATATTTT.